Listed here are 32 T cell receptor beta chains from one sample, sequenced in a study of shared clonotypes between healthy human individuals. The assay was immunoSEQ multiplex PCR, and TCRdb's table has in-frame clones only and misses some. In the table there are roughly 2.2 million clones, 90% to 95% of which are singletons. What was sequenced was naive CD4+ T cells from PBMCs. Subset of the sample: CD45RA+ positively selected. The receptors derive from a man between 18 and 35 years old in good health. Some clones in this sample may be carry-over from other donors' samples.

This clone was seen a single time. The chain couples TRBV6-6 to TRBJ2-5, with unresolved D. The germline V and J ends were trimmed by 9 bases and 1 base, with 9 bases remaining between them. The germline V gene encodes CDR1 MNHNY and CDR2 SVGAGI (reference sequence). CDR3 size: 12 residues. Here the CDR3 DNA reads TGTGCCAGTAGCAAACCCCAAGAGACCCAGTACTTC. Encoded protein: CASSKPQETQYF.

The V call is TRBV21-1, the J call TRBJ2-3; TRBD2 is taken as the D call from the table, unchecked against the DNA. TRBV21-1 is designated a pseudogene. The CDR3 has 17 residues. The CDR3 DNA sequence: TGTGCCAGCAGCAACACAAGGAAAGCGTCTAGCACAGATACGCAGTATTTT. The encoded protein is CASSNTRKASSTDTQYF.

The chain carries TRBV5-4 and TRBJ2-1; possibly TRBD2 for D (6 bases). V lost 4 bases and J lost 6, with 14 bases in between. This CDR3 comprises 14 residues. The germline CDR1 and CDR2 sequences are SGHNT and YYREEE (reference sequence). In DNA, the CDR3 is TGTGCCAGCAGCCCGAATCTAGCGACCAATGAGCAGTTCTTC. It specifies CASSPNLATNEQFF.

This clone appeared a single time. This rearrangement joins TRBV28 to TRBJ2-7; 7 positions agree with TRBD2. The CDR3 loop spans 14 amino acids. J gave up 3 bases and V 6 bases, and 8 bases lay outside the gene matches. Per the germline V gene, CDR1 is MDHEN and CDR2 is SYDVKM. The CDR3 spells CASRPGGRGYEQYF. The DNA of the CDR3 is TGTGCCAGCAGACCGGGGGGACGGGGCTACGAGCAGTACTTC.

This sequence joins TRBV30 and TRBJ1-6; no firm D call. Between the trimmed V and J ends, which lost 0 bases and 13 bases, there was a span of 22 bases. This CDR3 region has 16 residues. The germline V gene encodes CDR1 GTSNPN and CDR2 SVGIG (reference sequence). The CDR3 loop is CAWSVRVTDPTGPLHF. The CDR3 DNA reads TGTGCCTGGAGTGTAAGAGTGACGGACCCAACGGGGCCCCTCCACTTT.

CDR3 bases: TGTGCCAGCAGCTCGGGACAGCCCTATGGCTACACCTTC. It codes for CASSSGQPYGYTF. V is TRBV11-1 and J is TRBJ1-2, with TRBD1 matching over 7 bases. The CDR3 spans 13 residues. The germline CDR1 and CDR2 sequences are SGHAT and FQDESV (reference sequence). Trimming cost V 4 bases and J 4 bases; bases outside gene matches: 3.

V usage is TRBV10-3 and J usage is TRBJ1-3; D possibly corresponds to TRBD1 (5 bases). Germline assignment: CDR1 ENHRY and CDR2 SYGVKD. V lost 7 bases and J lost 4, with 14 bases in between. This CDR3 contains 14 residues. This CDR3 reads CAIKDSSRGNTIYF. The CDR3 DNA is TGTGCCATCAAAGACAGTTCGAGGGGAAACACCATATATTTT.

The chain combines TRBV29-1 with TRBJ1-1; 9 nucleotides match TRBD1. The germline V gene has CDR1 SQVTM and CDR2 ANQGSEA. V shed 4 bases, J shed 6 bases, and the junction held 6 bases outside the gene matches. The CDR3 is 13 residues long. The CDR3 sequence is CSVARQGVPEAFF. The CDR3 DNA is TGCAGCGTTGCCCGACAGGGGGTACCTGAAGCTTTCTTT.

Notes on this clone: Other DNA sequences in the same sample also yield this CDR3. The chain recombines TRBV30 with TRBJ2-3; D is ambiguous. Trimming stripped 0 bases from V and 5 bases from J, with 6 bases between. This CDR3 spans 12 amino acids. Germline CDR1 GTSNPN, CDR2 SVGIG (reference sequence). The CDR3 loop reads CAWSVKGDTQYF. For the CDR3, the DNA is TGTGCCTGGAGTGTTAAAGGAGATACGCAGTATTTT.

The genes are TRBV19 and TRBJ2-7, with D uncertain. The V and J ends lost 3 bases and 2 bases respectively, with 8 bases between them. Germline CDR1 and CDR2: LNHDA and SQIVND (reference sequence). The CDR3 is 13 residues long. In DNA form, the CDR3 reads TGTGCCAGTAGTATGAGATTCACCTACGAGCAGTACTTC. Protein product: CASSMRFTYEQYF.

The chain links TRBV2 to TRBJ2-1, with TRBD2 identical over 11 bases. Germline V CDR1 and CDR2: SNHLY, FYNNEI. CDR3 length: 14 amino acids. Trimming took 4 bases from V and 7 from J; bases not matched to a gene: 3. CDR3 DNA: TGTGCCAGCAGTGGGGGGACTAGCGGAAATGAGCAGTTCTTC. Protein: CASSGGTSGNEQFF.

This chain joins TRBV4-3 and TRBJ2-7; D is perhaps TRBD2 (5 bases). Germline values: CDR1 LGHNA, CDR2 YSLEER. The ends were cut back, 1 base at V and 0 bases at J, with 13 bases in the middle. This CDR3 is 16 amino acids long. Here the CDR3 DNA reads TGCGCCAGCAGCCAAGCGACATCGCGGGCCTCCTACGAGCAGTACTTC. It specifies CASSQATSRASYEQYF.

The chain couples TRBV6-6 to TRBJ2-5; D not resolved. The CDR3 extends over 13 amino acids. V was cut by 4 bases and J by 9 bases, with 15 bases left in between. Germline lookup yields CDR1 MNHNY and CDR2 SVGAGI (reference sequence). This CDR3 reads CASSSLGQLAQYF. In nucleotides, the CDR3 is TGTGCCAGCAGTTCCCTTGGGCAGTTGGCCCAGTACTTC.

The rearrangement links TRBV11-3 to TRBJ2-3; D remains unclear. The CDR3 length is 14 residues. V shed 5 bases and J shed 3 bases, with 12 bases lying between them. Germline lookup yields CDR1 SGHNT and CDR2 YENEEA. CDR3 in DNA: TGTGCCAGCAGCCCCTCTCTGAGAACAGATACGCAGTATTTT. Amino acids: CASSPSLRTDTQYF.

The CDR3 coding sequence is TGTGCCAGCAGCTTGTACAGCTACGAGCAGTACTTC. Protein sequence: CASSLYSYEQYF. V gene TRBV5-4 combines with J gene TRBJ2-7; D is ambiguous. The CDR3 covers 12 residues. Germline assignment: CDR1 SGHNT and CDR2 YYREEE (reference sequence). V gave up 1 base and J gave up 3 bases, with 5 bases separating them.

The rearrangement links TRBV5-4 to TRBJ2-7; TRBD2 matches at 13 bases. The germline V gene has CDR1 SGHNT and CDR2 YYREEE (reference sequence). This CDR3 contains 17 residues. V trimming: 4 bases; J trimming: 6 bases; junction bases outside the gene matches: 13. The CDR3 region has the DNA TGTGCCAGCAGCACGGGCTTTGGACTAGCGGGAGAGGGCGAGCAGTACTTC. Its protein product is CASSTGFGLAGEGEQYF.

The chain has TRBV7-9 and TRBJ1-2; unclear D gene. The CDR3 length is 13 residues. Per the germline V gene, CDR1 is SEHNR and CDR2 is FQNEAQ (reference sequence). V gave up 5 bases and J gave up 5 bases, with 12 bases separating them. CDR3 region: CASSLSDGYGYTF. CDR3 DNA sequence: TGTGCCAGCAGCCTATCGGACGGATATGGCTACACCTTC.

V is TRBV11-2 and J is TRBJ2-1, with 10 bases fitting TRBD2. The CDR3 runs to 15 residues. V lost 2 bases to trimming and J lost 12 bases; unmatched junction nucleotides: 10. CDR1 and CDR2 (germline): SGHAT, FQNNGV. CDR3 loop: CASSLTGLAVPRQFF. CDR3 nucleotide sequence: TGTGCCAGCAGCTTAACCGGACTAGCGGTCCCCAGGCAGTTCTTC. The complete variable domain, with remaining parts taken from reference TRBV11-2 and TRBJ2-1, reads EAGVAQSPRYKIIEKRQSVAFWCNPISGHATLYWYQQILGQGPKLLIQFQNNGVVDDSQLPKDRFSAERLKGVDSTLKIQPAKLEDSAVYLCASSLTGLAVPRQFFGPGTRLTVL.

A word on this clone: The same CDR3 also results from other DNA sequences found in this sample. This CDR3 reads CASSLVGTYEQYF. CDR3 bases: TGCGCCAGCAGCTTGGTGGGCACCTACGAGCAGTACTTC. The chain combines TRBV5-1 with TRBJ2-7; D not certain. The CDR3 contains 13 residues. The germline CDR1 and CDR2 sequences are SGHRS and YFSETQ. V was pared by 0 bases and J by 2 bases, with 6 bases between.

The count of this clone is one. This chain connects TRBV20-1 to TRBJ1-4; D is unresolved. The CDR3 runs 11 residues. V was clipped by 5 bases and J by 9 bases, with 10 bases between them. Germline-derived CDR1 and CDR2 are DFQATT and SNEGSKA (reference sequence). CDR3 DNA sequence: TGCAGTGCTCTTCCCGGGCAAAAACTGTTTTTT. This gives the protein CSALPGQKLFF.

This clone was counted once. V gene TRBV9 combines with J gene TRBJ1-5, with no clear D. CDR1 and CDR2 from the germline V gene are SGDLS and YYNGEE. This CDR3 spans 13 amino acids. Trimming took 0 bases from V and 11 from J, leaving 12 bases between them. As DNA, the CDR3 is TGTGCCAGCAGCGTAGCTACGGGCAGTGCCCAGCATTTT. It specifies CASSVATGSAQHF.

The genes are TRBV2 and TRBJ1-1; D not certain. Per germline, CDR1 SNHLY and CDR2 FYNNEI. With 7 bases removed from V and 0 bases from J, the gap between germline ends came to 12 bases. The CDR3 is 14 amino acids. This chain's CDR3 is CASTRGRMNTEAFF. CDR3 coding DNA: TGTGCCAGCACGAGAGGACGGATGAACACTGAAGCTTTCTTT.

This clone appeared once. In DNA, the CDR3 is TGTGCCAGCAGCTTAGTACCGGGACTGCACAATGAGCAGTTCTTC. It yields the protein CASSLVPGLHNEQFF. The chain has TRBV7-9 and TRBJ2-1; a weak D match, TRBD2 (6 bases). Deletions cut 1 base from V and 5 bases from J, with 12 bases between. CDR3 size: 15 residues. The germline V gene encodes CDR1 SEHNR and CDR2 FQNEAQ (reference sequence). Using reference TRBV7-9 and TRBJ2-1 for the parts outside the CDR3, the full variable domain is DTGVSQNPRHKITKRGQNVTFRCDPISEHNRLYWYRQTLGQGPEFLTYFQNEAQLEKSRLLSDRFSAERPKGSFSTLEIQRTEQGDSAMYLCASSLVPGLHNEQFFGPGTRLTVL.

In the case of this clone: Other DNA sequences from this sample encode an identical CDR3 as well. The gene calls are TRBV15 and TRBJ1-5; 7 nucleotides agree with TRBD1. Germline lookup yields CDR1 LNHNV and CDR2 YYDKDF (reference sequence). The CDR3 loop spans 15 amino acids. J lost 5 bases, V lost 1 base, and 5 bases had no gene match. The CDR3 region is CATSRAGRGDQPQHF. The CDR3, as DNA: TGTGCCACCAGCAGAGCGGGCAGGGGGGATCAGCCCCAGCATTTT.

Concerning this clone itself: The sample has other DNA sequences that encode this CDR3 too. DNA for the CDR3: TGCGCCAGCAGCTTGGCTGGACAGGGAAGAGAGACCCAGTACTTC. It yields the protein CASSLAGQGRETQYF. This sequence joins TRBV5-1 and TRBJ2-5, with 8 bases matching TRBD1. There are 15 residues in the CDR3. The junction had 5 bases not matched to a gene; V was cut back by 0 bases and J by 4 bases. Germline CDR1 and CDR2: SGHRS and YFSETQ.

The V gene is TRBV14, the J gene TRBJ2-1; maybe TRBD1 (6 bases). The germline V gene has CDR1 SGHDN and CDR2 FVKESK. The V end was cut by 1 base, the J end by 2 bases, with 24 bases between. This CDR3 comprises 20 residues. The CDR3 DNA sequence: TGTGCCAGCAGCCAAGGGGGTTACAGGCAGGGGAAGATCCCCTACAATGAGCAGTTCTTC. It translates to CASSQGGYRQGKIPYNEQFF.

J is TRBJ1-3 and V is TRBV9; maybe TRBD1 (5 bases). CDR1 SGDLS and CDR2 YYNGEE come from the germline V gene. V shed 3 bases and J shed 0 bases, with 16 bases lying between them. This CDR3 spans 17 amino acids. Here the CDR3 DNA reads TGTGCCAGCAGCGGTCTGGCTACGGGGGGCTCTGGAAACACCATATATTTT. This sequence encodes CASSGLATGGSGNTIYF.

J is TRBJ1-5 and V is TRBV5-4; unclear D gene. This CDR3 contains 13 residues. V lost 2 bases and J 7 bases, leaving 10 bases between the germline ends. Germline values: CDR1 SGHNT, CDR2 YYREEE (reference sequence). CDR3 in DNA: TGTGCCAGCAGCTTTGGCGGTTTCCAGCCCCAGCATTTT. This gives the protein CASSFGGFQPQHF. Variable domain in full (rest from reference TRBV5-4 and TRBJ1-5): ETGVTQSPTHLIKTRGQQVTLRCSSQSGHNTVSWYQQALGQGPQFIFQYYREEENGRGNFPPRFSGLQFPNYSSELNVNALELDDSALYLCASSFGGFQPQHFGDGTRLSIL.

With respect to this clone: The sample contains more than one DNA sequence encoding this CDR3. The chain uses TRBV28 and TRBJ2-7; D assignment may be TRBD1 or TRBD2 (5 bases each). This CDR3 region has 11 residues. The V gene lost 7 bases and the J gene lost 4 bases, with 8 bases spanning the gap. Per germline, CDR1 MDHEN and CDR2 SYDVKM. The CDR3 nucleotides read TGTGCCAGCAACGGGGCGTACGAGCAGTACTTC. Translation: CASNGAYEQYF.

This clone has just one count. This rearrangement joins TRBV5-1 to TRBJ2-7; TRBD2 matches at 7 bases. The germline CDR1 and CDR2 sequences are SGHRS and YFSETQ. This CDR3 spans 16 amino acids. V shed 2 bases and J 4 bases; nucleotides not matched to a gene: 12. The CDR3 region has the DNA TGCGCCAGCAGCTTTCAGACTAGCCGCCCCGGGTACGAGCAGTACTTC. Translating gives CASSFQTSRPGYEQYF.

J is TRBJ2-1 and V is TRBV7-3, with D perhaps matching TRBD1 (6 bases). This CDR3 has 16 residues. V lost 5 bases to trimming and J lost 2 bases, with 16 bases between them. Germline V CDR1 and CDR2: SGHTA, FQGTGA. The chain's CDR3 is CASSPKTGSAYNEQFF. CDR3 nucleotide sequence: TGTGCCAGCAGCCCGAAAACAGGGTCCGCCTACAATGAGCAGTTCTTC.

The V and J genes are TRBV6-1 and TRBJ2-7, with unresolved D. CDR3 length equals 14 residues. Germline V lookup: CDR1 MNHNS, CDR2 SASEGT. V lost 7 bases and J 0 bases, leaving 13 bases between the germline ends. As DNA, the CDR3 is TGTGCCAGCAAGCAAGGGTTGAGCTCCTACGAGCAGTACTTC. Translating gives CASKQGLSSYEQYF.